This is a list of T cell receptor beta chains from one sample in a study of blood T cell repertoires in COVID-19. Profiled with immunoSEQ multiplex PCR; TCRdb holds only in-frame clones, not every one. This table has around 180,000 clones, about 87% appearing once. Sequencing was done on a sample of peripheral blood. These receptors originate from a man in his sixties with acute or convalescent COVID-19. CDR3s include the opening cysteine and the closing phenylalanine or tryptophan. D genes are given only for firm matches. Clone size is not always given. Where it is, it says once, few, many or a class for expanded clones.

d_call: TRBD2; j_call: TRBJ2-5; v_call: TRBV4-1; clone_size: NA; cdr3_nt: TGCGCCAGCAGCCAAACTACTAGCGGGGGGCGTCAAGAGACCCAGTACTTC; cdr3_aa: CASSQTTSGGRQETQYF
d_call: NA; j_call: TRBJ2-1; v_call: TRBV7-9; clone_size: NA; cdr3_nt: TGTGCCAGCAGCCCGACCCGGAATAGCGGTAACAATGAGCAGTTCTTC; cdr3_aa: CASSPTRNSGNNEQFF
d_call: TRBD1; j_call: TRBJ1-1; v_call: TRBV27; clone_size: NA; cdr3_nt: TGTGCCAGCAGACAGGGGGCGTCAAGAACTGAAGCTTTCTTT; cdr3_aa: CASRQGASRTEAFF
d_call: NA; j_call: TRBJ1-6; v_call: TRBV30; clone_size: NA; cdr3_nt: TGTGCCTGGAGTCGCCCTTCCCCAGATTTTAATTCACCCCTCCACTTT; cdr3_aa: CAWSRPSPDFNSPLHF
d_call: NA; j_call: TRBJ1-1; v_call: TRBV6-5; clone_size: NA; cdr3_nt: TGTGCCAGCAGACGGGCCTCAGGGGCTGAAGCTTTCTTT; cdr3_aa: CASRRASGAEAFF
d_call: NA; j_call: TRBJ2-3; v_call: TRBV21-1; clone_size: once; cdr3_nt: TGTGCCAGCAGTGGGACTAGTGGTACAGATACGCAGTATTTT; cdr3_aa: CASSGTSGTDTQYF
d_call: NA; j_call: TRBJ2-1; v_call: TRBV6-5; clone_size: NA; cdr3_nt: TGTGCCAGCAGTCCGGGTTCGCACTACAATGAGCAGTTCTTC; cdr3_aa: CASSPGSHYNEQFF
d_call: TRBD2; j_call: TRBJ2-1; v_call: TRBV20-1; clone_size: NA; cdr3_nt: TGCAGTGCTCCCCGGACTAGATACCAGTTCTTC; cdr3_aa: CSAPRTRYQFF
d_call: TRBD1; j_call: TRBJ1-2; v_call: TRBV25-1; clone_size: NA; cdr3_nt: TGTGCCAGCACCTCAGGGGGCCGGAGCTATGGCTACACCTTC; cdr3_aa: CASTSGGRSYGYTF
d_call: TRBD1; j_call: TRBJ1-1; v_call: TRBV24-1; clone_size: NA; cdr3_nt: TGTGCCACCAGTGATTTGGAACAGGGGAAGATCACTGAAGCTTTCTTT; cdr3_aa: CATSDLEQGKITEAFF
d_call: TRBD1; j_call: TRBJ2-5; v_call: TRBV5-6; clone_size: NA; cdr3_nt: TGTGCCAGCAGCCCAACAGGGGGCGTCGGGACCCAGTACTTC; cdr3_aa: CASSPTGGVGTQYF
d_call: TRBD2; j_call: TRBJ2-3; v_call: TRBV9; clone_size: NA; cdr3_nt: TGTGCCAGCAGCGTAGTTTCGCGGGAGGGTCCTACTCTCGAAGATACGCAGTATTTT; cdr3_aa: CASSVVSREGPTLEDTQYF
d_call: NA; j_call: TRBJ1-6; v_call: TRBV25-1; clone_size: NA; cdr3_nt: TGTGCCAGCAGTGGGGGGGGAATTCTCCACTTT; cdr3_aa: CASSGGGILHF
d_call: NA; j_call: TRBJ2-2; v_call: TRBV7-8; clone_size: NA; cdr3_nt: TGTGCCAGCAGCTTAGAATTAGAGGGGGAACGTACCGGGGAGCTGTTTTTT; cdr3_aa: CASSLELEGERTGELFF
d_call: NA; j_call: TRBJ2-5; v_call: TRBV24-1; clone_size: NA; cdr3_nt: TGTGCCACCAGTGAACTGGGACTCCAAGAGACCCAGTACTTC; cdr3_aa: CATSELGLQETQYF
d_call: NA; j_call: TRBJ2-1; v_call: TRBV29-1; clone_size: NA; cdr3_nt: TGCAGCGTTAGGACAGCAGGCTCCTACAATGAGCAGTTCTTC; cdr3_aa: CSVRTAGSYNEQFF
d_call: NA; j_call: TRBJ2-1; v_call: TRBV11-3; clone_size: NA; cdr3_nt: TGTGCCAGCACCCTTGACTCTAAGTACAATGAGCAGTTCTTC; cdr3_aa: CASTLDSKYNEQFF
d_call: TRBD2; j_call: TRBJ2-5; v_call: TRBV5-1; clone_size: NA; cdr3_nt: TGCGCCAGCAGCTTGGCCGGAATAGCGGGGGGGCAAGAGACCCAGTACTTC; cdr3_aa: CASSLAGIAGGQETQYF
d_call: TRBD1; j_call: TRBJ2-3; v_call: TRBV9; clone_size: NA; cdr3_nt: TGTGCCAGCAGCGTCGGGACAGGGGGCTCAGATACGCAGTATTTT; cdr3_aa: CASSVGTGGSDTQYF
d_call: TRBD1; j_call: TRBJ2-1; v_call: TRBV6-5; clone_size: NA; cdr3_nt: TGTGCCAGCAGTTCGACAGGGTCCGATGAGCAGTTCTTC; cdr3_aa: CASSSTGSDEQFF
d_call: NA; j_call: TRBJ1-6; v_call: TRBV27; clone_size: NA; cdr3_nt: TGTGCCAGCAGTTTGCTACGAAATTCACCCCTCCACTTT; cdr3_aa: CASSLLRNSPLHF
d_call: NA; j_call: TRBJ2-5; v_call: TRBV6-5; clone_size: NA; cdr3_nt: TGTGCCAGCAGTATGCAGACAGCCCAAGAGACCCAGTACTTC; cdr3_aa: CASSMQTAQETQYF
d_call: NA; j_call: TRBJ2-5; v_call: TRBV25-1; clone_size: NA; cdr3_nt: TGTGCCAGCAACAGGGTTTGGGAGACCCAGTACTTC; cdr3_aa: CASNRVWETQYF
d_call: TRBD1; j_call: TRBJ1-2; v_call: TRBV29-1; clone_size: NA; cdr3_nt: TGCAGCGCTGACAGGGGGCGCGGCTATGGCTACACCTTC; cdr3_aa: CSADRGRGYGYTF
d_call: TRBD1; j_call: TRBJ1-2; v_call: TRBV5-8; clone_size: NA; cdr3_nt: TGTGCCAGCAGACCAACAGGGGCCTATGGCTACACCTTC; cdr3_aa: CASRPTGAYGYTF
d_call: TRBD1; j_call: TRBJ1-5; v_call: TRBV30; clone_size: NA; cdr3_nt: TGTGCCTGGAGCCACAATTCTGGGACAGCAAATCAGCCCCAGCATTTT; cdr3_aa: CAWSHNSGTANQPQHF
d_call: TRBD1; j_call: TRBJ1-6; v_call: TRBV29-1; clone_size: few; cdr3_nt: TGCAGCGTCGGGACAGGGGACGATTCACCCCTCCACTTT; cdr3_aa: CSVGTGDDSPLHF
d_call: NA; j_call: TRBJ2-3; v_call: TRBV4-2; clone_size: NA; cdr3_nt: TGTGCCAGCAGCCGAGGTGGGGCAAGTGGCACAGATACGCAGTATTTT; cdr3_aa: CASSRGGASGTDTQYF
d_call: TRBD2; j_call: TRBJ2-2; v_call: TRBV30; clone_size: once; cdr3_nt: TGTGCTCTCGGGACTAGAGGCGACGGGGAGCTGTTTTTT; cdr3_aa: CALGTRGDGELFF
d_call: TRBD1; j_call: TRBJ1-1; v_call: TRBV30; clone_size: NA; cdr3_nt: TGTGCCTGGAGGGAACGGACAGGGGGCACTGAAGCTTTCTTT; cdr3_aa: CAWRERTGGTEAFF
d_call: TRBD1; j_call: TRBJ1-1; v_call: TRBV12-3/TRBV12-4; clone_size: few; cdr3_nt: TGTGCCAGCAGTCACAGGGGGTCTGAAGCTTTCTTT; cdr3_aa: CASSHRGSEAFF